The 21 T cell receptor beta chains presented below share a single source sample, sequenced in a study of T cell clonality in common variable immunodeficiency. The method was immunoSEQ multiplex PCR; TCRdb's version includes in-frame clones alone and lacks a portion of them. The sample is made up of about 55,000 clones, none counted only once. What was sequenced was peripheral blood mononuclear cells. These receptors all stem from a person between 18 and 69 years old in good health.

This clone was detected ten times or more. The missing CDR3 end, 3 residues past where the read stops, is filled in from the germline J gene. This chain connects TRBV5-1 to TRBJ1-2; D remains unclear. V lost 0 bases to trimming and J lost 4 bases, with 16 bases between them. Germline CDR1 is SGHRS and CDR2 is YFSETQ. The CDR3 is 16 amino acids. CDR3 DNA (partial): TGCGCCAGCAGCTTGGCCGGTCCGGGGAGGGCCTATGGC. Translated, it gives CASSLAGPGRAYG. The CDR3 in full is CASSLAGPGRAYGYTF.

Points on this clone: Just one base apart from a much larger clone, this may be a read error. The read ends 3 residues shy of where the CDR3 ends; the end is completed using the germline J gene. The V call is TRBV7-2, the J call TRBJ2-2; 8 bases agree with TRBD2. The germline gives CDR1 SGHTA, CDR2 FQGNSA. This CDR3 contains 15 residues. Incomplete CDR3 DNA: TGTGCCAGCAGCCGGGGGGGCCAAGGGGGGGAAAAG. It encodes CASSRGGQGGEK. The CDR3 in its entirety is CASSRGGQGGEKLFF.

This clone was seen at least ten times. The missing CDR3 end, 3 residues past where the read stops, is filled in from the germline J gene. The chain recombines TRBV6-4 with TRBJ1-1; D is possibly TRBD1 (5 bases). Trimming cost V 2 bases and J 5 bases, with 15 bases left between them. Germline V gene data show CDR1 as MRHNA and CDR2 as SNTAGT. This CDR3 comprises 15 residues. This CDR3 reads CASSDRVGGSTEAFF. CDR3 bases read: TGTGCCAGCAGTGACAGGGTCGGGGGAAGTACTGAA.

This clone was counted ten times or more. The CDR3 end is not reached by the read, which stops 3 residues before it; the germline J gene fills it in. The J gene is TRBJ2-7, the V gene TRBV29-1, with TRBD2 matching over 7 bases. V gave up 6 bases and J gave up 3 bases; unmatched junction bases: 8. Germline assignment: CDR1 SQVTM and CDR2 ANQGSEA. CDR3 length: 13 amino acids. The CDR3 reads CSVRLAGSYEQYF. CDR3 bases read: TGCAGCGTCAGACTAGCTGGGAGCTACGAG.

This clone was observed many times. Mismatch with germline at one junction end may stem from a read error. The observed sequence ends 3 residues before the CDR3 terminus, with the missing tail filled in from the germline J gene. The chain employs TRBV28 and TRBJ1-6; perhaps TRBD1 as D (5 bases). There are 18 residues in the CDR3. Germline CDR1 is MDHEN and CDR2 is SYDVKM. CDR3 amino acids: CASSLGGTTSSYNPPLHF. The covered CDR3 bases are TGTGCCAGCAGTTTGGGCGGGACGACTAGCTCCTATAATCCACCC.

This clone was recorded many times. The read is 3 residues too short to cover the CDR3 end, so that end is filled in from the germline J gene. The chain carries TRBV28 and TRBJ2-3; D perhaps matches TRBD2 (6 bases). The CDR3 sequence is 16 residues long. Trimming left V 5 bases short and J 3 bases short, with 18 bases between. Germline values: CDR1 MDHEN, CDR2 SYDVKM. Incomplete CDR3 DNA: TGTGCCAGCAGTGGAGCTTCGGCGGGGTCAACAGATACG. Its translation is CASSGASAGSTDT. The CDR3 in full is CASSGASAGSTDTQYF.

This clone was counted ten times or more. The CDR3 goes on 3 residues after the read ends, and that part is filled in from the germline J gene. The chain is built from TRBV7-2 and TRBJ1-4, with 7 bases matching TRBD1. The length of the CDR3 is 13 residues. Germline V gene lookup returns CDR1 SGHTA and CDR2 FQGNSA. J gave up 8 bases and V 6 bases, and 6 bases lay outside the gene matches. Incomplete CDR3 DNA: TGTGCCAGCAGTGACAGGGCGAGGGAAAAA. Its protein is CASSDRAREK. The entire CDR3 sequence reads CASSDRAREKLFF.

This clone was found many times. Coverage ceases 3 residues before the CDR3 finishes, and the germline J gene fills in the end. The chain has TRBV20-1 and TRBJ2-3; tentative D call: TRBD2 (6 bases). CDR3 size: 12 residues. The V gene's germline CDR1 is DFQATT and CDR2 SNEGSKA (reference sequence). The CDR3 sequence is CSATPAGRPQYF. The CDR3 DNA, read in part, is TGCAGTGCTACCCCCGCGGGGAGACCG.

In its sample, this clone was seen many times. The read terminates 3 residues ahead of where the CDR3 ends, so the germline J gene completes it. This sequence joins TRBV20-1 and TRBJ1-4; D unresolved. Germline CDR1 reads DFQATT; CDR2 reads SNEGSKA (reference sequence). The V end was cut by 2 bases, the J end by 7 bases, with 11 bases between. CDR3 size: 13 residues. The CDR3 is CSARNTNGEKLFF. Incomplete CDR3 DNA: TGCAGTGCTAGAAATACTAACGGTGAAAAA.

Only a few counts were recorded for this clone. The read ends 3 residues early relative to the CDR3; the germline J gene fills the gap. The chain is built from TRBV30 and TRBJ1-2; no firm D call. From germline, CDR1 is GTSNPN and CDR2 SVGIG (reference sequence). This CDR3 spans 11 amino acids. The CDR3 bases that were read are TGTGCCTGGACTCAGCGGGATACC. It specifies CAWTQRDT. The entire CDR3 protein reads CAWTQRDTYTF.

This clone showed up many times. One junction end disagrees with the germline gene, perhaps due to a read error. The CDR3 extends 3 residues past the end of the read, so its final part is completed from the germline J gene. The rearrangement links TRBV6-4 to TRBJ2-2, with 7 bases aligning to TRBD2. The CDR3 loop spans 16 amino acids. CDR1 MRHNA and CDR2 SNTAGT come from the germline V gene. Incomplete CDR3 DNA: TGTACCAGCAGTGACACGGAGGCGGGAGAGACCGGGGAG. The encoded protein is CTSSDTEAGETGE. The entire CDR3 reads CTSSDTEAGETGELFF.

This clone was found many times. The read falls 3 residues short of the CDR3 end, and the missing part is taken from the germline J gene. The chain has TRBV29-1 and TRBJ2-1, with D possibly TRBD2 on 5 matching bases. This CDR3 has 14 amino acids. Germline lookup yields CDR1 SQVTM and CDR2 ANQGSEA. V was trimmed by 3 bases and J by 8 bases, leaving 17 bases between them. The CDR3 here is CSVDLGVGVYEQFF. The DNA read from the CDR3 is TGCAGCGTTGATCTCGGGGTTGGTGTTTATGAG.

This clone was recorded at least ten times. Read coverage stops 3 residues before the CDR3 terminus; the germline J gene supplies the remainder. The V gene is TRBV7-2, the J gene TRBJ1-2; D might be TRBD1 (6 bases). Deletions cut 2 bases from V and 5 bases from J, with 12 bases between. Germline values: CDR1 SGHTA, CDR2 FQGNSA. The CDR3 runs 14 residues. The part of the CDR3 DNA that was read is TGTGCCAGCAGCTTAATTGGACAGACATATGGC. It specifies CASSLIGQTYG. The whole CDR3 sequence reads CASSLIGQTYGYTF.

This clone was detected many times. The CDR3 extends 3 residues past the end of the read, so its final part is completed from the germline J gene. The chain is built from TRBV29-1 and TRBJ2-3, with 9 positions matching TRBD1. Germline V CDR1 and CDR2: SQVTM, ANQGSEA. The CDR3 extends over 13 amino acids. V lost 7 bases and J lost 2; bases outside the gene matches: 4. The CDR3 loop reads CSGTGENTDTQYF. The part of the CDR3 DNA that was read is TGCAGCGGGACAGGGGAGAACACAGATACG.

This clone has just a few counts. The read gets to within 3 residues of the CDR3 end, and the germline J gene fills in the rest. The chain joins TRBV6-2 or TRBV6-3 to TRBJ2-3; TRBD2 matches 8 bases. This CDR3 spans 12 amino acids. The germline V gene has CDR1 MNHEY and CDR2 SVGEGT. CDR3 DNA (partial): TGTGCCAGCAGGCCGCTCGGGGGGGCG. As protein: CASRPLGGA. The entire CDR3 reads CASRPLGGAQYF.

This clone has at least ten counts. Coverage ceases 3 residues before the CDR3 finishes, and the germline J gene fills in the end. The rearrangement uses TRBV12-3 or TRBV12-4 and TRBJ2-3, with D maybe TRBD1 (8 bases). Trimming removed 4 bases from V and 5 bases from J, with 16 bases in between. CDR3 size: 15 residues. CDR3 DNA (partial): TGTGCCAGCAGTTCACAGGGGGGGGTGGGAGATACG. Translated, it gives CASSSQGGVGDT. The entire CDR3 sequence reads CASSSQGGVGDTQYF.

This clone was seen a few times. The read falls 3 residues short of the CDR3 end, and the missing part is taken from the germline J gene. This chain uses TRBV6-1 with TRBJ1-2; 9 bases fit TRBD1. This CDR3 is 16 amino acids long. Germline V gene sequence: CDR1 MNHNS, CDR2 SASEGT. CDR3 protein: CASSEADGQGSYDYTF. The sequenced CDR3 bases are TGTGCCAGCAGTGAAGCTGACGGACAGGGGTCCTACGAC.

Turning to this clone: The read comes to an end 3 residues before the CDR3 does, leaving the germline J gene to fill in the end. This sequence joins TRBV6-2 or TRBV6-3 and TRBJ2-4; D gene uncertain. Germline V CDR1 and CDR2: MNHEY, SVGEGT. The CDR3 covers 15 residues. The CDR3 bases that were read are TGTGCCAGCAGTTACGGAACAGACCTTAATCAGCCT. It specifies CASSYGTDLNQP. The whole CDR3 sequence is CASSYGTDLNQPQYF.

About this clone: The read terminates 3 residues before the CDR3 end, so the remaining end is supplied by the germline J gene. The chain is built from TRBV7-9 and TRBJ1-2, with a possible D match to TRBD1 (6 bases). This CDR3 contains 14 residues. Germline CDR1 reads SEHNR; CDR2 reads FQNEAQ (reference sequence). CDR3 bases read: TGTGCCAGCAGCTCGGACAGCCTCAAAAACATC. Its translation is CASSSDSLKNI. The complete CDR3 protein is CASSSDSLKNIYTF. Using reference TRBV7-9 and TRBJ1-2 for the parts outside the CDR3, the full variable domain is DTGVSQNPRHKITKRGQNVTFRCDPISEHNRLYWYRQTLGQGPEFLTYFQNEAQLEKSRLLSDRFSAERPKGSFSTLEIQRTEQGDSAMYLCASSSDSLKNIYTFGSGTRLTVV.

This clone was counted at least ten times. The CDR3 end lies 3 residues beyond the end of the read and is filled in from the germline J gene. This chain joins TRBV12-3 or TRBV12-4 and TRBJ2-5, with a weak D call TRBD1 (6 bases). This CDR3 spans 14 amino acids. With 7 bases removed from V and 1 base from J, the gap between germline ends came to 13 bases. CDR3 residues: CASTQETGQETQYF. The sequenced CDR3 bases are TGTGCCAGCACCCAAGAGACAGGCCAAGAGACC.

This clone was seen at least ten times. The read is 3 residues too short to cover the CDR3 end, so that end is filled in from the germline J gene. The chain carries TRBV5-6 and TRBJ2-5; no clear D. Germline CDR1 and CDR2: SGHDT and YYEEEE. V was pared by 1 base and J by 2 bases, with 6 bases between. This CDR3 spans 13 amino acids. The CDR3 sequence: CASSLSLQETQYF. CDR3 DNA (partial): TGTGCCAGCAGCTTGTCCCTGCAAGAGACC.